This entry lists 30 T cell receptor beta chains sequenced from one sample in a study of T-cell reconstitution after alpha-beta-depleted transplantation in children. Unique molecular identifiers featured in how the TCRbeta library was prepared. TCRdb ran MiXCR on the PCR reads and lists one entry per CDR3 protein. Of over 45,000 distinct CDR3 sequences detected, 44% appear once; the ten largest clones hold approximately 98%. Sequencing was performed on PBMCs, mostly from graft donor cells, taken 360 days after TCRalphabeta/CD19-depleted stem cell transplant. The receptor set was obtained from a male patient between 5 and 17 years old who had a stem cell transplant for acute lymphoblastic leukemia, so the T cells may come from the graft donor.

This clonotype was observed a handful of times. V is TRBV7-2 and J is TRBJ2-7; 11 bases align to TRBD2. Losses at the gene ends were 4 bases for V and 3 bases for J; bases not matched to a gene: 5. The CDR3 sequence is 15 residues long. CDR1 SGHTA and CDR2 FQGNSA come from the germline V gene. In nucleotides, the CDR3 is TGTGCCAGCAGCTCTCCGGGACTAGCGGACTACGAGCAGTACTTC. It encodes CASSSPGLADYEQYF. The entire variable domain, with the rest obtained from reference TRBV7-2 and TRBJ2-7, is as follows: GAGVSQSPSNKVTEKGKDVELRCDPISGHTALYWYRQSLGQGLEFLIYFQGNSAPDKSGLPSDRFSAERTGGSVSTLTIQRTQQEDSAVYLCASSSPGLADYEQYFGPGTRLTVT.

The rearrangement joins TRBV12-3 or TRBV12-4 to TRBJ1-1; the D gene is possibly TRBD1 (6 bases). The ends were cut back, 6 bases at V and 1 base at J, with 9 bases in the middle. The CDR3 totals 13 residues. DNA of the CDR3: TGTGCCAGCAGCCTACAGGGGAACACTGAAGCTTTCTTT. It is translated as CASSLQGNTEAFF.

This chain links TRBV27 with TRBJ2-7; D remains unclear. Germline V CDR1 and CDR2: MNHEY, SMNVEV (reference sequence). The CDR3 is 14 amino acids. With 4 bases removed from V and 0 bases from J, the gap between germline ends came to 10 bases. The CDR3, as DNA: TGTGCCAGCAGTTCGGTATATAGCTCCTACGAGCAGTACTTC. This gives the protein CASSSVYSSYEQYF.

The chain links TRBV5-1 to TRBJ2-5; D ambiguous. The CDR3 runs to 14 residues. Germline CDR1 and CDR2: SGHRS and YFSETQ. V lost 4 bases to trimming and J lost 3 bases, with 13 bases between them. Here the CDR3 DNA reads TGCGCCAGCAGCCGGGCGGCTCCCGAAGAGACCCAGTACTTC. This encodes CASSRAAPEETQYF.

This clonotype has only a few counts. V gene TRBV7-3 combines with J gene TRBJ2-1, with D possibly TRBD2 on 6 matching bases. The CDR3 runs 15 residues. The germline CDR1 and CDR2 sequences are SGHTA and FQGTGA. Trimming took off 5 bases at V and 6 bases at J, with 17 bases between the two ends. The DNA for the CDR3 is TGTGCCAGCAGCCCGAATGGGCTAGCGAGCAATGAGCAGTTCTTC. Amino acid sequence: CASSPNGLASNEQFF.

The gene calls are TRBV12-3 or TRBV12-4 and TRBJ1-1; TRBD1 is a possible D gene (6 bases). This CDR3 comprises 11 residues. Trimming cost V 7 bases and J 8 bases, with 11 bases left between them. The CDR3: CASTTGTEAFF. The CDR3 DNA reads TGTGCCAGCACCACCGGGACAGAAGCTTTCTTT.

The gene calls are TRBV18 and TRBJ1-5; D is undetermined. The CDR3 length is 14 residues. Per the germline V gene, CDR1 is KGHSH and CDR2 is LQKENI. V lost 2 bases and J lost 1, with 6 bases in between. The CDR3 nucleotides are TGTGCCAGCTCACCAACTGAGAGCAATCAGCCCCAGCATTTT. Its protein product is CASSPTESNQPQHF.

The chain carries TRBV20-1 and TRBJ2-5; D perhaps matches TRBD1 (5 bases). V lost 6 bases and J 3 bases, leaving 11 bases between the germline ends. The CDR3 sequence is 12 residues long. CDR1 DFQATT and CDR2 SNEGSKA come from the germline V gene (reference sequence). CDR3 in DNA: TGCAGTGCGGGGCGGCAAGAAGAGACCCAGTACTTC. As protein: CSAGRQEETQYF.

This chain joins TRBV10-3 and TRBJ1-1, with D maybe TRBD1 (6 bases). Germline V CDR1 and CDR2: ENHRY, SYGVKD. Trimming took 1 base from V and 3 from J, leaving 15 bases between them. This CDR3 comprises 16 residues. CDR3 coding DNA: TGTGCCATCAGTGAGTTTGCAGGGGTCAAGCACACTGAAGCTTTCTTT. Protein: CAISEFAGVKHTEAFF.

The V and J genes are TRBV27 and TRBJ2-3, with D possibly TRBD1 on 5 matching bases. The V gene lost 0 bases and the J gene lost 1 base, with 11 bases spanning the gap. The germline CDR1 and CDR2 sequences are MNHEY and SMNVEV (reference sequence). The CDR3 covers 16 residues. The CDR3: CASSLSRTQGTDTQYF. The CDR3 coding sequence is TGTGCCAGCAGTTTATCGAGAACACAGGGCACAGATACGCAGTATTTT.

V and J are TRBV10-3 and TRBJ2-1; TRBD1 matches 8 bases. This CDR3 is 15 amino acids long. CDR1 is ENHRY and CDR2 is SYGVKD in the germline V gene. J gave up 0 bases and V 3 bases, and 1 base lay outside the gene matches. The CDR3 DNA is TGTGCCATCAGTGAAACAGGGGGCTCCTACAATGAGCAGTTCTTC. This encodes CAISETGGSYNEQFF.

This clonotype was found a few times. The chain couples TRBV7-8 to TRBJ2-4, with D possibly being TRBD2 (5 bases). The V and J ends lost 5 bases and 8 bases respectively, with 10 bases between them. Germline lookup yields CDR1 SGHVS and CDR2 FQNEAQ. This CDR3 has 12 amino acids. CDR3 sequence (DNA): TGTGCCAGCAGCCTAGGACTCGACATTCAGTACTTC. Translating it yields CASSLGLDIQYF.

This sequence joins TRBV13 and TRBJ2-4; 10 bases line up with TRBD1. V trimming: 5 bases; J trimming: 8 bases; junction bases outside the gene matches: 6. The CDR3 has 14 residues. Per the germline V gene, CDR1 is PRHDT and CDR2 is FYEKMQ (reference sequence). The DNA of the CDR3 is TGTGCCAGCAGCCCAAGGGACAGGGGCCACATTCAGTACTTC. This gives the protein CASSPRDRGHIQYF.

V is TRBV5-6 and J is TRBJ2-2, with D tentatively TRBD1 (6 bases). This CDR3 comprises 15 residues. Trimming shortened V by 4 bases and J by 1 base, and 11 bases separated the two germline ends. Germline-derived CDR1 and CDR2 are SGHDT and YYEEEE. The CDR3 is CASSPAGENTGELFF. The CDR3 region has the DNA TGTGCCAGCAGCCCGGCAGGGGAGAACACCGGGGAGCTGTTTTTT.

The J gene is TRBJ2-7, the V gene TRBV7-2, with D possibly being TRBD1 or TRBD2 (5 bases each). CDR3 length equals 16 residues. CDR1 is SGHTA and CDR2 is FQGNSA in the germline V gene. The V end lost 2 bases, the J end lost 6 bases, and 20 bases lay between the germline ends. The chain's CDR3 is CASSLLVGAGIFEQYF. In nucleotides, the CDR3 is TGTGCCAGCAGCTTATTAGTCGGGGCAGGGATCTTCGAGCAGTACTTC.

In this sample, this clonotype turned up a few times. The chain links TRBV12-3 or TRBV12-4 to TRBJ2-3; D call uncertain. Trimming took off 2 bases at V and 3 bases at J, with 6 bases between the two ends. The CDR3 contains 13 residues. CDR3 loop: CASSLTVTDTQYF. For the CDR3, the DNA is TGTGCCAGCAGTTTAACGGTAACAGATACGCAGTATTTT.

CDR3 bases: TGTGCCAGCAGCCAAGTGCGTCTAGATGACACAGATACGCAGTATTTT. Translation: CASSQVRLDDTDTQYF. The chain joins TRBV14 to TRBJ2-3; no reliable D call. The CDR3 runs to 16 residues. Germline values: CDR1 SGHDN, CDR2 FVKESK. V lost 1 base, J lost 2 bases, and 13 bases lay in between.

The J gene is TRBJ2-7, the V gene TRBV10-2, with D perhaps TRBD1 (5 bases). CDR3 length: 14 residues. CDR1 and CDR2 (germline): WSHSY, SAAADI. Trimming pared 6 bases from V and 1 base from J, leaving 13 bases between. The CDR3 DNA reads TGCGCCAGCAGACAGGAGCTACTGTCCTACGAGCAGTACTTC. The encoded protein is CASRQELLSYEQYF.

This clonotype was detected only a few times. V and J are TRBV9 and TRBJ2-3; D unresolved. Germline CDR1 SGDLS, CDR2 YYNGEE. The CDR3 is 13 amino acids. Trimming removed 7 bases from V and 5 bases from J, with 14 bases in between. The CDR3 loop is CASASAYGDTQYF. In DNA form, the CDR3 reads TGTGCCAGCGCGTCCGCGTATGGAGATACGCAGTATTTT.

The CDR3 DNA reads as TGTGCCAGCAGCCATGGGGAGAGGACCCACAATGAGCAGTTCTTC. Translated: CASSHGERTHNEQFF. This rearrangement joins TRBV3-1 to TRBJ2-1; D might be TRBD2 (5 bases). With 3 bases removed from V and 5 bases from J, the gap between germline ends came to 14 bases. The CDR3 spans 15 residues. Per the germline V gene, CDR1 is LGHDT and CDR2 is YNNKEL (reference sequence).

A few counts support this clonotype. The chain joins TRBV4-2 to TRBJ2-7; TRBD2 aligns across 15 bases. Trimming took 1 base from V and 4 from J; bases not matched to a gene: 2. The CDR3 has 16 amino acids. CDR1 and CDR2 (germline): LGHNA, YNFKEQ. The CDR3 loop reads CASSQAGTSGRYEQYF. The CDR3 DNA is TGTGCCAGCAGCCAAGCGGGGACTAGCGGGAGGTACGAGCAGTACTTC.

This clonotype was detected only a few times. DNA of the CDR3: TGTGCCAGCAGTCCAACTAGCGGGGGGGGCAATGAGCAGTTCTTC. Translated: CASSPTSGGGNEQFF. V gene TRBV12-3 or TRBV12-4 combines with J gene TRBJ2-1; TRBD2 agrees at 13 bases. CDR3 length equals 15 residues. V gave up 5 bases and J gave up 6 bases; unmatched junction bases: 4.

The V and J genes are TRBV3-1 and TRBJ2-2, with unresolved D. The CDR3 runs to 13 residues. V was trimmed by 4 bases and J by 9 bases, leaving 12 bases between them. CDR1 LGHDT and CDR2 YNNKEL come from the germline V gene (reference sequence). The CDR3 DNA sequence: TGTGCCAGCAGCCCTTCTCCGTCCCGGGAGCTGTTTTTT. As protein: CASSPSPSRELFF.

CDR3 coding DNA: TGTGCCAGCAGCCGCGGGCAACAAGAGACCCAGTACTTC. Encoded protein: CASSRGQQETQYF. The chain combines TRBV7-3 with TRBJ2-5, with TRBD2 as a possible D gene (5 bases). The germline CDR1 and CDR2 sequences are SGHTA and FQGTGA. The CDR3 runs to 13 residues. V was clipped by 5 bases and J by 2 bases, with 9 bases between them.

The count of this clonotype is one. V and J are TRBV4-3 and TRBJ2-2; D might be TRBD1 (6 bases). The germline gives CDR1 LGHNA, CDR2 YSLEER. The CDR3 is made up of 16 amino acids. Trimming cost V 0 bases and J 1 base, with 9 bases left between them. The CDR3 loop reads CASSQDQGRNTGELFF. The CDR3, as DNA: TGCGCCAGCAGCCAAGATCAGGGGAGGAACACCGGGGAGCTGTTTTTT.

The chain carries TRBV12-3 or TRBV12-4 and TRBJ2-7; D not certain. There are 12 residues in the CDR3. Trimming shortened V by 3 bases and J by 5 bases, and 8 bases separated the two germline ends. CDR3 protein: CASSFLFDEQYF. CDR3 coding DNA: TGTGCCAGCAGTTTCCTTTTCGACGAGCAGTACTTC.

This clonotype was counted only a few times. The chain recombines TRBV7-2 with TRBJ2-7, with D perhaps TRBD1 (5 bases). The CDR3 runs 14 residues. The V and J ends lost 1 base and 2 bases respectively, with 9 bases between them. Germline V lookup: CDR1 SGHTA, CDR2 FQGNSA. The CDR3 nucleotides are TGTGCCAGCAGCTTAGTTCTGGGGCCCTACGAGCAGTACTTC. Amino acid sequence: CASSLVLGPYEQYF.

CDR3 nucleotides: TGTGCCAGCAGCTCCCAACGGGGGGGGAATGAGCAGTTCTTC. This translates into CASSSQRGGNEQFF. The genes are TRBV7-2 and TRBJ2-1, with TRBD2 matching over 8 bases. CDR1 is SGHTA and CDR2 is FQGNSA in the germline V gene. J gave up 7 bases and V 4 bases, and 6 bases lay outside the gene matches. The CDR3 runs to 14 residues. Using reference TRBV7-2 and TRBJ2-1 for the parts outside the CDR3, the full variable domain is GAGVSQSPSNKVTEKGKDVELRCDPISGHTALYWYRQSLGQGLEFLIYFQGNSAPDKSGLPSDRFSAERTGGSVSTLTIQRTQQEDSAVYLCASSSQRGGNEQFFGPGTRLTVL.

This clonotype was found a few times. This chain uses TRBV10-3 with TRBJ2-2; D may be TRBD2 (7 bases). The germline V and J ends were trimmed by 9 bases and 7 bases, with 15 bases remaining between them. Germline assignment: CDR1 ENHRY and CDR2 SYGVKD. The CDR3 has 13 amino acids. This CDR3 is CAIRGGRDGELFF. The CDR3 nucleotides read TGTGCCATTAGGGGGGGGCGAGACGGGGAGCTGTTTTTT.

This sequence joins TRBV21-1 and TRBJ1-4. TRBV21-1 represents a pseudogene. The CDR3 contains 14 residues. CDR3 DNA: TGTGCCAGCAGCAAAGAAGGACTTAATGAAAAACTGTTTTTT. Translated, it gives CASSKEGLNEKLFF.